Listed here are 15 T cell receptor beta chains from one sample, sequenced in a study of blood T cell repertoires in COVID-19. Produced via immunoSEQ multiplex PCR; TCRdb's table is partial and in-frame only. This table holds some 270,000 clones, 80% to 90% found once. Sequencing used peripheral blood. Receptors originate from a man under 40 with acute or convalescent COVID-19.

The chain links TRBV4-1 to TRBJ2-7; 12 nucleotides agree with TRBD2. The CDR3 covers 18 residues. Germline loops: CDR1 MGHRA, CDR2 YSYEKL. With V trimmed by 11 bases and J by 6 bases, 23 bases remained unmatched. CDR3 bases: TGCGCCCGCGACAAGGGTCCTCTAGCGGGAGGGCCAGGTGGCGAGCAGTACTTC. Translating gives CARDKGPLAGGPGGEQYF.

The V gene is TRBV12-3 or TRBV12-4, the J gene TRBJ1-2; 10 bases match TRBD1. The CDR3 totals 13 residues. J lost 4 bases, V lost 6 bases, and 2 bases had no gene match. The CDR3 loop is CASSRDRGYGYTF. DNA for the CDR3: TGTGCCAGCAGCCGGGACAGGGGCTATGGCTACACCTTC.

V is TRBV18 and J is TRBJ2-1; 7 nucleotides line up with TRBD1. The V segment lost 4 bases and the J segment 3 bases; nucleotides outside the gene matches: 9. The CDR3 runs to 16 residues. CDR1 and CDR2 (germline): KGHSH, LQKENI. The CDR3 sequence: CASSLQTGTNYNEQFF. CDR3 sequence (DNA): TGTGCCAGCTCACTTCAGACAGGGACAAACTACAATGAGCAGTTCTTC.

The rearrangement links TRBV27 to TRBJ2-5; 7 nucleotides match TRBD1. J lost 5 bases, V lost 0 bases, and 15 bases had no gene match. The V gene's germline CDR1 is MNHEY and CDR2 SMNVEV (reference sequence). This CDR3 contains 18 residues. The DNA of the CDR3 is TGTGCCAGCAGTTTATCGGGCCACGACAGGGTTCTACGGGAGACCCAGTACTTC. Its translation: CASSLSGHDRVLRETQYF.

The CDR3 DNA reads TGTGCCTGGAGTGTGGAGGGGTGGATTGAAGCTTTCTTT. It specifies CAWSVEGWIEAFF. The chain recombines TRBV30 with TRBJ1-1; TRBD1 might be the D (5 bases). Germline loops: CDR1 GTSNPN, CDR2 SVGIG (reference sequence). V was shortened by 0 bases and J by 7 bases, with 12 bases between the two germline ends. The CDR3 sequence is 13 residues long.

The CDR3 nucleotides read TGTGCCAGCAGCCCAACCTTTAGCACTGAAGCTTTCTTT. It is translated as CASSPTFSTEAFF. The chain has TRBV12-3 or TRBV12-4 and TRBJ1-1; the D is unclear. The CDR3 has 13 residues. The ends were cut back, 6 bases at V and 4 bases at J, with 12 bases in the middle.

The V and J genes are TRBV6-6 and TRBJ1-1; tentative D call: TRBD1 (5 bases). Trimming shortened V by 10 bases and J by 0 bases, and 12 bases separated the two germline ends. The CDR3 loop spans 13 amino acids. CDR1 MNHNY and CDR2 SVGAGI come from the germline V gene (reference sequence). The CDR3 loop is CATVWGVNTEAFF. CDR3 nucleotides: TGTGCCACTGTTTGGGGGGTGAACACTGAAGCTTTCTTT.

The rearrangement joins TRBV5-4 to TRBJ2-1, with 8 nucleotides matching TRBD2. V gave up 3 bases and J gave up 4 bases; unmatched junction bases: 3. CDR3 length equals 14 residues. From germline, CDR1 is SGHNT and CDR2 YYREEE (reference sequence). The CDR3 coding sequence is TGTGCCAGCAGCTCCCAGCGGGGGTACAATGAGCAGTTCTTC. Translation gives CASSSQRGYNEQFF.

This clone was seen a few times. This chain uses TRBV11-2 with TRBJ1-2; 9 bases are a match to TRBD1. Trimming cost V 1 base and J 4 bases; bases outside gene matches: 4. This CDR3 comprises 15 residues. The germline V gene has CDR1 SGHAT and CDR2 FQNNGV. CDR3 region: CASSLGQGEAYGYTF. For the CDR3, the DNA is TGTGCCAGCAGCTTAGGACAGGGGGAAGCCTATGGCTACACCTTC.

This chain links TRBV4-1 with TRBJ1-3; D unresolved. This CDR3 contains 17 residues. Germline-derived CDR1 and CDR2 are MGHRA and YSYEKL. The V end was cut by 0 bases, the J end by 3 bases, with 15 bases between. CDR3 in amino acids: CASSQEGSGPVGNTIYF. In nucleotides, the CDR3 is TGCGCCAGCAGCCAAGAGGGCAGCGGTCCGGTTGGAAACACCATATATTTT.

The chain links TRBV5-6 to TRBJ1-1; TRBD1 matches at 8 bases. The trim removed 0 bases at V and 4 bases at J, leaving 5 bases unmatched. CDR3 length equals 15 residues. CDR1 and CDR2 from the germline V gene are SGHDT and YYEEEE. This CDR3 reads CASSLARGRVTEAFF. The CDR3 DNA is TGTGCCAGCAGCTTGGCCAGGGGGCGCGTCACTGAAGCTTTCTTT.

The chain employs TRBV7-2 and TRBJ1-5, with 7 nucleotides matching TRBD1. V lost 3 bases to trimming and J lost 2 bases; unmatched junction nucleotides: 7. Germline lookup yields CDR1 SGHTA and CDR2 FQGNSA. This CDR3 has 16 amino acids. CDR3 DNA sequence: TGTGCCAGCAGCTTCACACAGGGGTTGCGCAATCAGCCCCAGCATTTT. Amino acid sequence: CASSFTQGLRNQPQHF. The variable domain in full, completed from reference TRBV7-2 and TRBJ1-5, reads GAGVSQSPSNKVTEKGKDVELRCDPISGHTALYWYRQSLGQGLEFLIYFQGNSAPDKSGLPSDRFSAERTGGSVSTLTIQRTQQEDSAVYLCASSFTQGLRNQPQHFGDGTRLSIL.

The table lists this clone with a count of one. The chain has TRBV19 and TRBJ1-2; TRBD1 aligns across 7 bases. The germline gives CDR1 LNHDA, CDR2 SQIVND (reference sequence). The V gene end was trimmed by 5 bases and the J gene end by 2 bases; junction bases not matched to a gene: 2. This CDR3 comprises 13 residues. CDR3 DNA: TGTGCCAGTAGTGCGGACAGGAACTATGGCTACACCTTC. It is translated as CASSADRNYGYTF.

Only one count was recorded for this clone. V gene TRBV4-1 combines with J gene TRBJ1-5, with D maybe TRBD1 (6 bases). The CDR3 spans 16 residues. CDR1 and CDR2 from the germline V gene are MGHRA and YSYEKL. The V end was cut by 1 base, the J end by 3 bases, with 13 bases between. The CDR3 sequence is CASSQGQGWDNQPQHF. CDR3 DNA: TGCGCCAGCAGCCAAGGCCAGGGGTGGGACAATCAGCCCCAGCATTTT.

The gene calls are TRBV7-8 and TRBJ1-6, with D possibly matching TRBD1 (6 bases). Trimming pared 5 bases from V and 8 bases from J, leaving 13 bases between. The germline CDR1 and CDR2 sequences are SGHVS and FQNEAQ. This CDR3 has 14 amino acids. CDR3 loop: CASSPTGWDSPLHF. The DNA for the CDR3 is TGTGCCAGCAGCCCTACAGGGTGGGATTCACCCCTCCACTTT. The variable domain in full, with the rest retrieved from reference TRBV7-8 and TRBJ1-6, is GAGVSQSPRYKVAKRGQDVALRCDPISGHVSLFWYQQALGQGPEFLTYFQNEAQLDKSGLPSDRFFAERPEGSVSTLKIQRTQQEDSAVYLCASSPTGWDSPLHFGNGTRLTVT.